The rows below give T cell receptor beta chains drawn from one sample of a study of immune cell composition in non-small cell lung cancer. Only in-frame clones appear in the TCRdb table, and some are missing; sequencing was by immunoSEQ multiplex PCR. Of several thousand clones in the sample, roughly two thirds were seen once. Sequenced: non-adjacent lung tissue. Source of these receptors: a human donor with non-small cell lung cancer. CDR3s include the opening cysteine and the closing phenylalanine or tryptophan. D genes are given only for firm matches. Clone size is shown for a subset of rows, as once, few, many or a class of expanded clone.

d_gene | abundance | j_gene | v_gene | CDR3aa | CDR3nt
NA | once | TRBJ2-3 | TRBV7-9 | CASSLQLADTQYF | TGTGCCAGCAGCTTGCAGTTGGCAGATACGCAGTATTTT
NA | medium-sized | TRBJ2-7 | TRBV7-8 | CASSPRQSSYEQYF | TGTGCCAGCAGCCCTAGACAGAGCTCCTACGAGCAGTACTTC
NA | NA | TRBJ2-7 | TRBV5-4 | CASSFSLGSEQYF | TGTGCCAGCAGCTTTTCATTGGGCTCCGAGCAGTACTTC
TRBD2 | once | TRBJ2-1 | TRBV2 | CASRVTSGGRYNEQFF | TGTGCCAGCAGAGTGACTAGCGGGGGGAGGTACAATGAGCAGTTCTTC
TRBD1 | NA | TRBJ2-6 | TRBV4-3 | CASSQGQGAAGANVLTF | TGCGCCAGCAGCCAAGGACAGGGGGCAGCTGGGGCCAACGTCCTGACTTTC
TRBD1 | NA | TRBJ1-1 | TRBV4-3 | CASSQEPRGWTEAFF | TGCGCCAGCAGCCAAGAACCCAGGGGGTGGACTGAAGCTTTCTTT
TRBD1 | NA | TRBJ1-2 | TRBV7-8 | CASSPLGQGSYGYTF | TGTGCCAGCAGCCCACTGGGACAGGGCAGCTATGGCTACACCTTC
TRBD1 | NA | TRBJ1-1 | TRBV5-4 | CASTPLMDRRLVGAFF | TGTGCCAGCACCCCCCTGATGGACAGGCGACTAGTGGGAGCTTTCTTT
TRBD1 | NA | TRBJ2-7 | TRBV5-1 | CASSPRGTGLYEQYF | TGCGCCAGCAGCCCGCGGGGGACAGGGCTCTACGAGCAGTACTTC
NA | medium-sized | TRBJ2-3 | TRBV7-7 | CASSHEGYF | TGTGCCAGCAGTCACGAGGGGTATTTT
TRBD1 | NA | TRBJ1-1 | TRBV18 | CASSPGTGMNTEAFF | TGTGCCAGCTCACCTGGGACAGGGATGAACACTGAAGCTTTCTTT